This T cell receptor (beta chain) is from a study of cytomegalovirus exposure and HLA in healthy donors. Worth noting for this clone: Its antigen is unknown.

Both 60 Vbeta primers and 13 Jbeta primers went into the PCR. The assay was immunoSEQ multiplex PCR, and TCRdb's table has in-frame clones only and misses some. Of hundreds of thousands of clones listed, 80% to 90% are singletons. General study results and limits: Productive rates of about 90% or about 30% were seen for most TCR beta V segments in an earlier analysis. Researchers reported in a later analysis that common viral pathogens appeared linked to several top clusters. Analysis performed later found 16,951 TCR beta sequences associated with HLA alleles at 0.05 false discovery rate.

Sequenced input: PBMCs. The TCR sequence derives from a woman aged 18-29 years in good health and CMV-seronegative.

CDR3 DNA sequence: TGTGCCAGCAGCTTGGTCGCGGGAAACACCATATATTTT. This encodes CASSLVAGNTIYF. The J gene is TRBJ1-3, the V gene TRBV5-8; D call uncertain. This CDR3 is 13 amino acids long. With 0 bases removed from V and 4 bases from J, the gap between germline ends came to 5 bases. Germline-derived CDR1 and CDR2 are SGHTS and YDEGEE.